This T cell receptor beta chain was recovered during a study of blood T cell repertoires in COVID-19 (dated by TCRdb to 2020 to 2021). In terms of the full investigation: The collaborator samples originated in the United States, Italy and Spain and spanned the acute and convalescent phases of COVID-19. Where available, HLA class I and class II types were obtained from metadata supplied by the sample provider rather than from assay-based typing. A de-identified subject ID, COVID-19 status, age in years and sex were almost always included in the sample metadata. Samples came from the ongoing ImmuneRACE study (first 160 participants) plus 1,254 subjects from 6 global collaborators. A freely available public database, intended as a resource for researchers studying the immune response to SARS-CoV-2, is where the repertoires were released. The material from the prospective study consisted of cDNA or gDNA derived from T cells, B-cell-depleted T cells, or PBMCs. Deeply sampled blood TCRbeta repertoires from subjects exposed to, actively infected with, or recovered from COVID-19 were included in the dataset.

TCRbeta CDR3 regions were amplified from genomic DNA using the immunoSEQ Assay, a bias-controlled multiplex PCR. The original pipeline was this. Within the assay, amplification of reference gene primers was used to estimate how many nucleated cells each sample contained. Sequence reads were collapsed and filtered to measure the absolute abundance of every unique TCRbeta CDR3 rearrangement. For each sample, productive Simpson clonality was calculated by taking the square root of Simpson's diversity index across productive rearrangements. Held by TCRdb, this immuneACCESS table contains in-frame sequences only and omits some clones. Under half of the omission traces to an unresolved V gene where checked; the cause of the rest is unknown. That table is the source of V, J and clone size, and D and trimming were worked out from the DNA. The sample table holds approximately 120,000 clones, of which about 88% were seen once. Over 1% of the sample is held by the ten biggest clonotypes.

Each collaborating institution followed its own protocols to collect whole blood in K2EDTA tubes. For TCRbeta analysis, collaborators shipped samples in one of three forms: frozen whole blood, isolated PBMCs, or DNA extracted from either of those sample types. V is clipped by 0 bases and J by 5 bases, and the sequence between their germline boundaries is 8 bases long. From a lookup of the germline V gene, CDR1 and CDR2 are SGHRS and YFSETQ. The CDR3 goes from the cysteine to the phenylalanine over 14 residues. Of the read, only the CDR3 DNA is kept; its 42 bases are in frame from base 1. Study-level results and caveats: Clinical and demographic metadata were provided uncurated, with the amount varying by source and participant.

Worth noting for this clone: Its antigen remains unidentified. No much larger clone exists at a distance of one base, and base qualities are not known.

Material: peripheral blood. The rearranged segments are TRBV5-1 and TRBJ1-4; the D gene lacks a confident call. The sequence came from an elderly woman with acute or convalescent COVID-19. The DNA is as follows: TGCGCCAGCAGCTTGGCGTCGGAGAATGAAAAACTGTTTTTT. Protein translation: CASSLASENEKLFF.